This entry features one T cell receptor beta chain sequence. Its specificity is not known. Using immunoSEQ multiplex PCR, the repertoire was profiled, and TCRdb retains in-frame clones only, with some absent. The table lists approximately 3,800 clones, approximately 86% of them singletons. Exposure to brentuximab vedotin varied, and each patient had relapsed following autologous stem cell transplantation. Magnetic negative selection was used to purify CD4+ T cells from thawed PBMCs. The entry originates in a study of PD-1 blockade in classical Hodgkin lymphoma. Study overall: Nivolumab dosing for patients was 3 mg/kg, administered intravenously every 2 weeks.

Study conclusions and caveats: Complete responders started with a diversity level that resembled newly diagnosed patients at baseline. Nivolumab initiation under 1 year post-ASCT meant exclusion.

V lost 1 base and J lost 4, with 1 base in between. The V gene's germline CDR1 is LGHNA and CDR2 YSLEER. The CDR3 has 11 amino acids. The receptor comes from a human donor with classical Hodgkin lymphoma. Material: CD4+ T cells from blood, obtained at baseline. The chain couples TRBV4-3 to TRBJ1-1; D is unclear. CDR3 bases: TGCGCCAGCAGCCAAGGCACTGAAGCTTTCTTT. The encoded protein is CASSQGTEAFF.